Listed here are 9 T cell receptor beta chains from one sample, sequenced in a study of cytomegalovirus exposure and HLA in healthy donors. Vbeta (60) and Jbeta (13) primers were used in the PCR. Repertoires were generated with immunoSEQ multiplex PCR, while TCRdb's copy carries only in-frame clones and drops some. The data show 70,000 to 95,000 clones, over 75% seen once. Sequencing input: PBMCs. The source of these receptors is a man aged 30 to 39 in good health and CMV-seropositive.

Regarding this clone: The sample carries other DNA sequences with the same CDR3. V usage is TRBV15 and J usage is TRBJ2-4; tentative D call: TRBD2 (7 bases). There are 17 residues in the CDR3. V was shortened by 3 bases and J by 0 bases, with 15 bases between the two germline ends. Germline V gene sequence: CDR1 LNHNV, CDR2 YYDKDF (reference sequence). The CDR3 DNA follows: TGTGCCACCAGCAGCTTTGGGGGGGGCGCAGCCAAAAACATTCAGTACTTC. Translated: CATSSFGGGAAKNIQYF.

The rearrangement links TRBV4-2 to TRBJ2-3, with TRBD2 as a possible D gene (6 bases). The germline V gene has CDR1 LGHNA and CDR2 YNFKEQ. Trimming pared 3 bases from V and 4 bases from J, leaving 11 bases between. The CDR3 is made up of 14 amino acids. The CDR3 here is CASSHPEGADTQYF. CDR3 coding DNA: TGTGCCAGCAGCCACCCGGAGGGCGCAGATACGCAGTATTTT.

CDR3 bases: TGTGCCAGCAGTGATCCCACAGGTTCCCTTGACTATGGCTACACCTTC. Its translation is CASSDPTGSLDYGYTF. The chain recombines TRBV6-1 with TRBJ1-2, with D perhaps matching TRBD1 (5 bases). The CDR3 totals 16 residues. Germline loops: CDR1 MNHNS, CDR2 SASEGT. Trimming cost V 3 bases and J 3 bases, with 17 bases left between them.

The chain has TRBV9 and TRBJ2-1, with 11 bases lining up with TRBD2. The trim removed 0 bases at V and 10 bases at J, leaving 3 bases unmatched. The CDR3 has 14 residues. Germline values: CDR1 SGDLS, CDR2 YYNGEE. CDR3 amino acids: CASSVVAGGEEQFF. CDR3 sequence (DNA): TGTGCCAGCAGCGTAGTAGCGGGAGGGGAAGAGCAGTTCTTC.

This clone was counted a few times. This chain connects TRBV7-2 to TRBJ2-3; D is unresolved. Per the germline V gene, CDR1 is SGHTA and CDR2 is FQGNSA. The CDR3 spans 15 residues. Deletions cut 2 bases from V and 7 bases from J, with 16 bases between. CDR3 coding DNA: TGTGCCAGCAGCTTACAGGCCTCTAAGACCCATACGCAGTATTTT. This gives the protein CASSLQASKTHTQYF.

This chain uses TRBV18 with TRBJ2-2; TRBD2 aligns across 8 bases. The CDR3 runs to 14 residues. J was trimmed by 7 bases and V by 2 bases; bases with no gene match: 3. Germline V lookup: CDR1 KGHSH, CDR2 LQKENI. The CDR3 region is CASSPSGSNGELFF. The CDR3 coding sequence is TGTGCCAGCTCACCAAGCGGGAGTAACGGGGAGCTGTTTTTT.

V and J are TRBV2 and TRBJ1-2, with 9 bases that match TRBD1. Germline V CDR1 and CDR2: SNHLY, FYNNEI. Trimming took 4 bases from V and 6 from J; bases not matched to a gene: 15. The CDR3 contains 17 residues. Here the CDR3 DNA reads TGTGCCAGCAGTGTTCCGGATAACAGGGGGCTAATCGATGGCTACACCTTC. Its protein product is CASSVPDNRGLIDGYTF. The full variable domain, with the rest looked up from reference TRBV2 and TRBJ1-2, is EPEVTQTPSHQVTQMGQEVILRCVPISNHLYFYWYRQILGQKVEFLVSFYNNEISEKSEIFDDQFSVERPDGSNFTLKIRSTKLEDSAMYFCASSVPDNRGLIDGYTFGSGTRLTVV.

This chain joins TRBV6-5 and TRBJ2-3; tentative D call: TRBD2 (6 bases). This CDR3 contains 16 residues. The germline CDR1 and CDR2 sequences are MNHEY and SVGAGI. Deletions cut 2 bases from V and 2 bases from J, with 14 bases between. CDR3 loop: CASSYDGDSSTDTQYF. CDR3 nucleotides: TGTGCCAGCAGTTACGACGGGGACTCGTCCACAGATACGCAGTATTTT.

The V and J genes are TRBV14 and TRBJ1-4; the D is unclear. The length of the CDR3 is 15 residues. The V end was cut by 3 bases, the J end by 0 bases, with 8 bases between. CDR1 and CDR2 (germline): SGHDN, FVKESK. Here the CDR3 reads CASSHITATNEKLFF. The DNA of the CDR3 is TGTGCCAGCAGCCATATCACAGCAACTAATGAAAAACTGTTTTTT.